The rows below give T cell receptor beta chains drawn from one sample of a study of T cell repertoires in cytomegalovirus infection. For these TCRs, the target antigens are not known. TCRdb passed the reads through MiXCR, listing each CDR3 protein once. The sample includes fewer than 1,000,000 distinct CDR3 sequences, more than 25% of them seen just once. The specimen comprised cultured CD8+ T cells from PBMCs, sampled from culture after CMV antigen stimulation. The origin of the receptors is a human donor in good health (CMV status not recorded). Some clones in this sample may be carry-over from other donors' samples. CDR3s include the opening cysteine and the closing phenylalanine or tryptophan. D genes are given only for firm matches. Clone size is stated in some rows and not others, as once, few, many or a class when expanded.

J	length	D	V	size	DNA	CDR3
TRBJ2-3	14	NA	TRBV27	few	TGTGCCAGCAGTCTTGGGATATCCGTAGATACGCAGTATTTT	CASSLGISVDTQYF
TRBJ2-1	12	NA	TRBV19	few	TGTGCCAGTAGCCCCCTAGGGGATGAGCAGTTCTTC	CASSPLGDEQFF
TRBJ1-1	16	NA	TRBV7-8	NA	TGTGCCAGCAGCTTAGAACAGGTCTACGGCAACACTGAAGCTTTCTTT	CASSLEQVYGNTEAFF
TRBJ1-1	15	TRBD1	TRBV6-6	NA	TGTGCCAGCAGCCTTAATCAGGGGGCTAACACTGAAGCTTTCTTT	CASSLNQGANTEAFF
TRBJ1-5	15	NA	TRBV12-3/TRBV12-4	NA	TGTGCCAGCAGCCCAGTGGGGGGCCTCAATCAGCCCCAGCATTTT	CASSPVGGLNQPQHF
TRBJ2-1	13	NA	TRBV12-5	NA	TGTGCTAGTGGTTTGGGGACCCAACTTGAGCAGTTCTTC	CASGLGTQLEQFF
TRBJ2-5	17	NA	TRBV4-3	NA	TGCGCCAGCAGCCAGGAGGGGAGAGGGCGTTTCGACGAGACCCAGTACTTC	CASSQEGRGRFDETQYF
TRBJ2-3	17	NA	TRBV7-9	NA	TGTGCCAGCAGCTTAGCGCTCAGGTCGGGGCAGATAGATACGCAGTATTTT	CASSLALRSGQIDTQYF
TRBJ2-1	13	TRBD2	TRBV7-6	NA	TGTGCCACGGAAGCGGGGGGGAGTTTAGAGCAGTTCTTC	CATEAGGSLEQFF
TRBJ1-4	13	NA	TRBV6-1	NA	TGTGCCAGCGGGGAGGGTCGAGATGAAAAACTGTTTTTT	CASGEGRDEKLFF
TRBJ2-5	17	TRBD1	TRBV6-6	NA	TGTGCCAGCAGTTACTCGGGGGACAGGCCGTACCAAGAGACCCAGTACTTC	CASSYSGDRPYQETQYF
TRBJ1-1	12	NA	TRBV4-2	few	TGTGCCAGCAGCCAAGATTTAGCAGAAGCTTTCTTT	CASSQDLAEAFF
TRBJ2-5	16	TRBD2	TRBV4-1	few	TGCGCCAGCAGCCCCCCGACTAGCGGGGGTGGGGAGACCCAGTACTTC	CASSPPTSGGGETQYF
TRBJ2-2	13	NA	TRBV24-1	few	TGTGCCACCAGTGATAAGGCGGCCGGGGAGCTGTTTTTT	CATSDKAAGELFF
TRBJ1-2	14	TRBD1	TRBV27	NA	TGTGCCAGCAGCCAAAAGGGACAGAACTATGGCTACACCTTC	CASSQKGQNYGYTF
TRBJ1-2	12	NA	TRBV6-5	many	TGTGCCAGCAGTTATGGGGGTTATGGCTACACCTTC	CASSYGGYGYTF
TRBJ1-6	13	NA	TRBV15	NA	TGTGCCACCAGCAAGGGGGGCAATTCACCCCTCCACTTT	CATSKGGNSPLHF
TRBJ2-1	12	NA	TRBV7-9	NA	TGTGCCAGCAGCCGACCTGGTCATGAGCAGTTCTTC	CASSRPGHEQFF
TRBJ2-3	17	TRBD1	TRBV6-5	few	TGTGCCAGCAGAGCAGACCGGGACAGCATGAGCACAGATACGCAGTATTTT	CASRADRDSMSTDTQYF
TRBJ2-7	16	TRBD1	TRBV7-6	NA	TGTGCCAGCAGTCGTAGGCCAGGACAGGGGCTCCACGAGCAGTACTTC	CASSRRPGQGLHEQYF
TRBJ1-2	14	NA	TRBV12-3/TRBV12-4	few	TGTGCCAGCAGTTTGGAGGGGCGCGGGGGTGGCTACACCTTC	CASSLEGRGGGYTF
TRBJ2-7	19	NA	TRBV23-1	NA	TGCGCCAGCAGTCAATCGGTATACTCTCGGGAGACGACCTCCTACGAGCAGTACTTC	CASSQSVYSRETTSYEQYF
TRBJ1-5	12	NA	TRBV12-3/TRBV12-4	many	TGTGCCAGCGGGAATAGCAATCAGCCCCAGCATTTT	CASGNSNQPQHF
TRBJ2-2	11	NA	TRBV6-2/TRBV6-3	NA	TGTGCCAGCAGACAGTACGGGGAGCTGTTTTTT	CASRQYGELFF
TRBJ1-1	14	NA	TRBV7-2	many	TGTGCCAGCAGCTCAATCTGGGGTAGCACTGAAGCTTTCTTT	CASSSIWGSTEAFF
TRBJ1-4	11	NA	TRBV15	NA	TGTGCCACCAGCAGAGAGGAAAAACTGTTTTTT	CATSREEKLFF
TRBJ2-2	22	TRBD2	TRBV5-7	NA	TGTGCCAGCAGCTTGTCTCCGCGGGGGGGAAACGGGGTGTTGCCGGACACCGGGGAGCTGTTTTTT	CASSLSPRGGNGVLPDTGELFF
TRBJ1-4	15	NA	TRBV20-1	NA	TGCAGTGCTAGAGATTTGAAAGAGCGTGGTGAAAAACTGTTTTTT	CSARDLKERGEKLFF
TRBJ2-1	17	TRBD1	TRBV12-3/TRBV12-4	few	TGTGCCAGCAGTTGGACCCCTGACAGGGTTTTCTACAATGAGCAGTTCTTC	CASSWTPDRVFYNEQFF
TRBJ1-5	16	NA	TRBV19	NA	TGTGCCAGTAGTATTGGGGACCAACTCAGCAATCAGCCCCAGCATTTT	CASSIGDQLSNQPQHF
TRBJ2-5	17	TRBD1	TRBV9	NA	TGTGCCAGCAGCGTAGGGGGGGGACAGGGGGGACAAGAGACCCAGTACTTC	CASSVGGGQGGQETQYF
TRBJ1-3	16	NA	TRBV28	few	TGTGCCAGCACCGCGTGGGCGCACGACTCTGGAAACACCATATATTTT	CASTAWAHDSGNTIYF
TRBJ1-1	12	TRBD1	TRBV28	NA	TGTGCCAGCGGCAGGGGGATCACTGAAGCTTTCTTT	CASGRGITEAFF
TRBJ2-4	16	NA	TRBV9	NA	TGTGCCAGCAGCGCCGGAGGGGGGGGGGCCAAAAACATTCAGTACTTC	CASSAGGGGAKNIQYF
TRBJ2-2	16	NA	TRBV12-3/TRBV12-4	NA	TGTGCCGGCAGTCCCGCCCGCGCGGTGCTCACCGGGGAGCTGTTTTTT	CAGSPARAVLTGELFF
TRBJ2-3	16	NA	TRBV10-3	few	TGTGCCGTCAGGAGGAGCACGTTCGGGGAGACAGATACGCAGTATTTT	CAVRRSTFGETDTQYF
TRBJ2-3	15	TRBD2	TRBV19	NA	TGTACCAGCGCCCAAGCGGGGAGACCCACAGATACGCAGTATTTT	CTSAQAGRPTDTQYF
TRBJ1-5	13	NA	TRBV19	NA	TGTGCCAGTAGTATACTCGCCCCCGAGGCCCAGCATTTT	CASSILAPEAQHF
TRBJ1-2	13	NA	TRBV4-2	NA	TGTGCCAGCAGCCTCCCGTCCGACTATGGCTACACCTTC	CASSLPSDYGYTF
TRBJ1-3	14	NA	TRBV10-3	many	TGTGCCATCAGGGGAGTAGGATCTGGAAACACCATATATTTT	CAIRGVGSGNTIYF
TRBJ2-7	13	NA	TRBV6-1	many	TGTGCCAGCAGTACCGCTACATTCTACGAGCAGTACTTC	CASSTATFYEQYF
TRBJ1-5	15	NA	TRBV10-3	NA	TGTGCCATCAGTGTTTCCGGCAGGGTTGATCAGCCCCAGCATTTT	CAISVSGRVDQPQHF
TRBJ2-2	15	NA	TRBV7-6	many	TGTGCCAGCGCCGGGACCCGAGCTTACACCGGGGAGCTGTTTTTT	CASAGTRAYTGELFF
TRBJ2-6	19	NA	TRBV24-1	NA	TGTGCCACCAGTGATAGCAGACCCATTAAAGACTCTGGGGCCAACGTCCTGACTTTC	CATSDSRPIKDSGANVLTF
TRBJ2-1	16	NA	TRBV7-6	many	TGTGCCAGCAGCTTAGGAGGCCAGGGCCTCAACAATGAGCAGTTCTTC	CASSLGGQGLNNEQFF
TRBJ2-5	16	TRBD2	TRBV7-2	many	TGTGCCAGCAGCGCCGTTACCCGACTAGCTCAAGAGACCCAGTACTTC	CASSAVTRLAQETQYF